This T cell receptor beta chain was recorded in a study of identical twins. Study results and caveats: Compared with unrelated sharing, twin-shared out-of-frame alpha sequences had more low-probability sequences. Cord blood beta clonotypes that were abundant carried fewer insertions, and memory repertoires showed no such trend.

The table lists this clonotype with many counts. Its antigen remains unidentified. MiXCR was run by TCRdb on the 5' RACE reads, yielding one entry per CDR3 protein. This table has about 290,000 distinct CDR3 sequences, nearly 9.5% appearing once. The CDR3 totals 15 residues. Trimming cost V 3 bases and J 2 bases, with 12 bases left between them. The germline V gene has CDR1 LGHNA and CDR2 YSLEER. Another study also made use of these data, one on yellow fever vaccine responses in identical twins.

The TCR comes from a woman under 30 in good health. What was sequenced was CD8+ T cells sorted from blood. V gene TRBV4-3 combines with J gene TRBJ2-3, with D tentatively TRBD2 (6 bases). CDR3 nucleotide sequence: TGCGCCAGCAGCCAGCCGGGACTGAACACAGATACGCAGTATTTT. Translation: CASSQPGLNTDTQYF.